The T cell receptor (beta chain) described here comes from a study of post-analysis software for immune sequencing data. Study results and caveats: Controls had lower frequencies than patients of about 5 TRBV segments, which included TRBV5-6, TRBV5-1 and TRBV20-1.

Per germline, CDR1 SGHRS and CDR2 YFSETQ. The CDR3 spans 16 residues. After removal of 4 bases from V and 6 bases from J, the junction contained 10 bases not matched to a gene. Points on this clonotype: What it binds is not known.

Every TCR beta cDNA library bore unique molecular identifiers. The source material, roughly 0.9 to 10 million T cells, gave rise to 450,000 to 550,000 cDNA molecules. TCRdb redid the calling of the PCR reads with MiXCR, one entry per CDR3 protein. The profile shows roughly 800,000 distinct CDR3 sequences, 53% of them singletons. V is TRBV5-1 and J is TRBJ2-3, with 11 bases matching TRBD2. The source is a girl between 10 and 17 years old with multiple sclerosis. Sequences were obtained from blood. For the CDR3, the DNA is TGCGCCAGCAGCAAGGGACTAGCGGCCGGCGTGGATACGCAGTATTTT. Protein: CASSKGLAAGVDTQYF.